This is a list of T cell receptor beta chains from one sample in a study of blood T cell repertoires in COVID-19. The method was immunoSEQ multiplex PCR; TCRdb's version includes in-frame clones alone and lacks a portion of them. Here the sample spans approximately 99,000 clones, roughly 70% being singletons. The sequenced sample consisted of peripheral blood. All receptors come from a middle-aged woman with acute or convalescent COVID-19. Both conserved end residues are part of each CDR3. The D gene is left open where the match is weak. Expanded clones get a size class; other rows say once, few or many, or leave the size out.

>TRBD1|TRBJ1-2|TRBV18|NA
TGTGCCAGCTCGCCCAAGCGGGAGACAGGGTACGGCTACACCTTC
CASSPKRETGYGYTF
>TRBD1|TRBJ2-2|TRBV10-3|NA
TGTGCCATCAGTGAAAGAGGGGGCCCAAGCACCGGGGAGCTGTTTTTT
CAISERGGPSTGELFF
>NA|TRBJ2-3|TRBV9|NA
TGTGCCAGCAGCGTAGAGGGGCAGGGAAACACAGATACGCAGTATTTT
CASSVEGQGNTDTQYF
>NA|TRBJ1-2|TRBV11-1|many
TGTGCCAGCAGGGCGGGAGCCCAAGATCCCGGCGGCTACACCTTC
CASRAGAQDPGGYTF
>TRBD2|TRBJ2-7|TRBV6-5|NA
TGTGCCAGCAACCAAGCGGGGAGCTCCTACGAGCAGTACTTC
CASNQAGSSYEQYF
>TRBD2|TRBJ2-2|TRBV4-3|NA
TGCGCCAGCAGCCAAGATCTCCGGACTAGCGGGGGGAGGGCCGGGGAGCTGTTTTTT
CASSQDLRTSGGRAGELFF
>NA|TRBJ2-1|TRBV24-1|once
TGTGCCACCGGCGGGAAGAGCTCCTACAATGAGCAGTTCTTC
CATGGKSSYNEQFF
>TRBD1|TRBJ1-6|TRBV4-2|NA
TGTGCCAGCAGCCAAGATTGGGTCCCGGGACAGGGAACTTGGTCCTATAATTCACCCCTCCACTTT
CASSQDWVPGQGTWSYNSPLHF
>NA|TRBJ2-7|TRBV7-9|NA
TGTGCCAGCAGCTTGACTCTCTACGAGCAGTACTTC
CASSLTLYEQYF
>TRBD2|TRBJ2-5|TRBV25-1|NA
TGTGCCAGTCGGGCGGGAGGCGGGGAGACCCAGTACTTC
CASRAGGGETQYF
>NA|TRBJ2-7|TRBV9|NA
TGTGCCAGCAGCGTAGGCACGTCAGGAACACTCTACGAGCAGTACTTC
CASSVGTSGTLYEQYF
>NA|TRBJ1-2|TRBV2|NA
TGTGCCAGCAGTGAAGGAGGGCGGGATGGCTACACCTTC
CASSEGGRDGYTF
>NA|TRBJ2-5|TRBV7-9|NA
TGTGCCAGCAGCTTAGACGTCAGCCGGGGAGAGACCCAGTACTTC
CASSLDVSRGETQYF
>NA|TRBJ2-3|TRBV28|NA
TGTGCCAGCAGTTTTCGTCGGCGGGAATACACAGATACGCAGTATTTT
CASSFRRREYTDTQYF
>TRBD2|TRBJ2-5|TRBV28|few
TGTGCCTGCGCGGGACTAGCGGGGGCACAAGAGACCCAGTACTTC
CACAGLAGAQETQYF
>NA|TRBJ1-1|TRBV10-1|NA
TGCGCCAGCAGTGAGTTGTCATCCGGGAACACTGAAGCTTTCTTT
CASSELSSGNTEAFF
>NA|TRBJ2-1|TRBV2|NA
TGTGCCAGCAGTTCCAACGAACTCTCCTACAATGAGCAGTTCTTC
CASSSNELSYNEQFF
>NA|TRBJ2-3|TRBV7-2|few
TGTGCCAGCAGCTTAGTTGGACTCTTAGATACGCAGTATTTT
CASSLVGLLDTQYF
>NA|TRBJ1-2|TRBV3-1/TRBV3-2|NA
TGTGCCAGCAGCCTCAGCAGGGTGGTAGGAGCTAACTATGGCTACACCTTC
CASSLSRVVGANYGYTF
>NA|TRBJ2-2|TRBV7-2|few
TGTGCCAGCAGACTAGATCGTAACACCGGGGAGCTGTTTTTT
CASRLDRNTGELFF
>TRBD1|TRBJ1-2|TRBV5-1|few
TGCGCCAGCAGCTTGGCGGGACAGGGTGGCTACACCTTC
CASSLAGQGGYTF
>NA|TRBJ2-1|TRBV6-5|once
TGTGCCACCCGGTCGACCGGGACTGCCTACAATGAGCAGTTCTTC
CATRSTGTAYNEQFF
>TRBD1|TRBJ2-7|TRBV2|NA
TGTGCCAGCAGTGCCGGGACAGCCTCCTCCAACGAGCAGTACTTC
CASSAGTASSNEQYF
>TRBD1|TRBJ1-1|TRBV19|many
TGTGCCAGTAAGGGACAGGGGATAGGAGCTTTCTTT
CASKGQGIGAFF
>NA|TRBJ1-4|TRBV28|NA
TGTGCCAGCAGTTTAAGGAGATGGGGAGGGGGTGAAAAACTGTTTTTT
CASSLRRWGGGEKLFF
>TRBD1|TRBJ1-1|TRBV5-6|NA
TGTGCCAGCAGCAATGGACAGGCAGCACTCACTGAAGCTTTCTTT
CASSNGQAALTEAFF
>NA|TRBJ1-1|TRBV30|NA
TGTGCCTGGCTCTGGGGGGGAACGGTGAACACTGAAGCTTTCTTT
CAWLWGGTVNTEAFF
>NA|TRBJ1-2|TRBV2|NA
TGTGCCAGCGCCGAACCAGTAGGGAGCTATGGCTACACCTTC
CASAEPVGSYGYTF
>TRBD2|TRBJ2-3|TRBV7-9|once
TGTGCCAGCAGACGAGCGGGGGCTGGCACAGATACGCAGTATTTT
CASRRAGAGTDTQYF
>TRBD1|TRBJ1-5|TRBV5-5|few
TGTGCCAGCAGCTCCGGACAGGGTCATCAGCCCCAGCATTTT
CASSSGQGHQPQHF
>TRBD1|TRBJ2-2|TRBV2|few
TGTGCCAGCAATAGACAGGGGGGGAACACCGGGGAGCTGTTTTTT
CASNRQGGNTGELFF
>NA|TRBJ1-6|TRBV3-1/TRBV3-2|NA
TGTGCCAGCAGCCAAGTCAAGCCCCCCTCATATAATTCACCCCTCCACTTT
CASSQVKPPSYNSPLHF
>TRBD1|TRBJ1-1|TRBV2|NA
TGTGCCAGCAGTTCGGACAGGGAGGGTGAGGCTTTCTTT
CASSSDREGEAFF
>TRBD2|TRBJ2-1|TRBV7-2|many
TGTGCCAGCAGCATAAGCGGGGGGCTTTACAATGAGCAGTTCTTC
CASSISGGLYNEQFF
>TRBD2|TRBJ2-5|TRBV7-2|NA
TGTGCCAGCAGCTTAGGACAAGCGGGGCAAGAGACCCAGTACTTC
CASSLGQAGQETQYF
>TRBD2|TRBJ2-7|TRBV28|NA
TGTGCCAGCAGTTTAGGGGGGAGGGTAGAGGACGAGCAGTACTTC
CASSLGGRVEDEQYF
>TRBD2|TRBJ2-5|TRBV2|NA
TGTGCCAGCACCCTTCCCCTAGCGGGGAGGAGGGAGACCCAGTACTTC
CASTLPLAGRRETQYF
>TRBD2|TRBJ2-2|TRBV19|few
TGTGCCAGTAGTATATCTCTAGCGGGGGCCGGGTCCGGGGAGCTGTTTTTT
CASSISLAGAGSGELFF
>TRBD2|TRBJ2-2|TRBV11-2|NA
TGTGCCAGCAGCTTTCCCCTAGCGGGGACAATAAACACCGGGGAGCTGTTTTTT
CASSFPLAGTINTGELFF
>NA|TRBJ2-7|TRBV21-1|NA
TGTGCCAGCAGCAAGATTGGACTAGCGAGGCTATCAAGCTCCTACGAGCAGTACTTC
CASSKIGLARLSSSYEQYF
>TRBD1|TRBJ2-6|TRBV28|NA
TGTGCCAGCAGTTTCTGGACAGGGGACTCTGGGGCCAACGTCCTGACTTTC
CASSFWTGDSGANVLTF
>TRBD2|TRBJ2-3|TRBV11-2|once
TGTGCCAGCAGCTTTATAGCGGGAGATACGCAGTATTTT
CASSFIAGDTQYF
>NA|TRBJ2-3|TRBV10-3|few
TGTGCCATCAGGGACTCATCTAGCACAGATACGCAGTATTTT
CAIRDSSSTDTQYF
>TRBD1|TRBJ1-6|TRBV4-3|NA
TGCGCCAGCAGCCTGGGACAGGGGACCTCACCCCTCCACTTT
CASSLGQGTSPLHF
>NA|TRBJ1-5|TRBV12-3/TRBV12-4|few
TGTGCCAGCAGTTTAGGGGGCCAACAGCCCCAGCATTTT
CASSLGGQQPQHF
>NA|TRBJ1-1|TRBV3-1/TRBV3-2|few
TGTGCCAGCAGCGAGGACTTCTGGGGCACTGAAGCTTTCTTT
CASSEDFWGTEAFF
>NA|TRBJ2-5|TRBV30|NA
TGTGCCTGGAGAGGGATAACAGGCAATACGGGGACCCAGTACTTC
CAWRGITGNTGTQYF
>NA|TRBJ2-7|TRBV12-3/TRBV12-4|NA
TGTGCCAGCAGTGTAACCACTGCCTACGAGCAGTACTTC
CASSVTTAYEQYF
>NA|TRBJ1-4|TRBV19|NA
TGTGCCAGTAGTTTGACAGGCTGGAGGGAAAAACTGTTTTTT
CASSLTGWREKLFF